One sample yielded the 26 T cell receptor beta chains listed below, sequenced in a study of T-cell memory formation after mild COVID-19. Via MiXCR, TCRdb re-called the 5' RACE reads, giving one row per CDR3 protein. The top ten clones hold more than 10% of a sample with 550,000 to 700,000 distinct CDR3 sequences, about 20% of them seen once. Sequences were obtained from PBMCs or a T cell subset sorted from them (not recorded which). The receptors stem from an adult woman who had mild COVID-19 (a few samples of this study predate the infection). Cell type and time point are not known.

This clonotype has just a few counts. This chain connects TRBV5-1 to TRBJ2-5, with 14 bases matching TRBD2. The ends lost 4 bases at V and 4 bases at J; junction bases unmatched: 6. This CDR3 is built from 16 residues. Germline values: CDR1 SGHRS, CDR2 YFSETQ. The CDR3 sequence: CASSRGLAGEPETQYF. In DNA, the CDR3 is TGCGCCAGCAGCCGGGGACTAGCGGGAGAACCAGAGACCCAGTACTTC.

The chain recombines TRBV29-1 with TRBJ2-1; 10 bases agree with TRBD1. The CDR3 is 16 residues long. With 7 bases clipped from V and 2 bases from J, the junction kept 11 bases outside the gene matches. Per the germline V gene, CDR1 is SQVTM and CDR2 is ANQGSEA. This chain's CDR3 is CSGYPPTGGAYNEQFF. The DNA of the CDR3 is TGCAGCGGATATCCCCCGACAGGGGGCGCCTACAATGAGCAGTTCTTC.

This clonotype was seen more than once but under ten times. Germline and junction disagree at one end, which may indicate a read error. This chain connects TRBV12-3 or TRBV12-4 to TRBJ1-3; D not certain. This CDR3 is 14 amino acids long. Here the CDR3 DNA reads TGTGCCATCAGTATTTGGAACTCTGGAAACACCATATATTTT. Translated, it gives CAISIWNSGNTIYF.

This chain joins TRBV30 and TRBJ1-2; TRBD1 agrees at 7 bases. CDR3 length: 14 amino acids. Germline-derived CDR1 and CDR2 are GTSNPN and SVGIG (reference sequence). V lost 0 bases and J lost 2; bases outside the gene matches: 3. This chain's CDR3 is CAWSVHRGNYGYTF. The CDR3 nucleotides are TGTGCCTGGAGTGTACACAGGGGAAACTATGGCTACACCTTC.

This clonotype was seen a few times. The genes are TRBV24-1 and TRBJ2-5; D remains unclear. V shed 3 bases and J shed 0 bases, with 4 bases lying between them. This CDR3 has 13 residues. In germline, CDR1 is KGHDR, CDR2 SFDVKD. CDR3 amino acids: CATSDANQETQYF. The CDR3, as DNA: TGTGCCACCAGTGATGCCAACCAAGAGACCCAGTACTTC.

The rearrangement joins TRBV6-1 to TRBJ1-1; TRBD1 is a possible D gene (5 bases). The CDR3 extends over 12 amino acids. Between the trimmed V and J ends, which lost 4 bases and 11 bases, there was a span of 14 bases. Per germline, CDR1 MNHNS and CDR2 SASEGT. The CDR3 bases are TGTGCCAGCAGTGGGTCTCTACCAGGGGCTTTCTTT. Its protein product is CASSGSLPGAFF.

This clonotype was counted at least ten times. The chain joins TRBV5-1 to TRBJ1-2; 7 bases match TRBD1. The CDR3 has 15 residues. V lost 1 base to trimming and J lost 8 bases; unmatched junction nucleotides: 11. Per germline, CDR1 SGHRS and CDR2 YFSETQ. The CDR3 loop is CASSLSQGDAKGYTF. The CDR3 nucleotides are TGCGCCAGCAGCTTGTCCCAGGGGGATGCAAAAGGCTACACCTTC.

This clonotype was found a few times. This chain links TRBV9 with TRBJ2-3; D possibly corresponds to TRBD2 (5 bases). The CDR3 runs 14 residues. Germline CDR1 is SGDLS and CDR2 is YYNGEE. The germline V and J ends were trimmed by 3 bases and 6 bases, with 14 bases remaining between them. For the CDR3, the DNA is TGTGCCAGCAGCGCCCGGGAACCAATGGATACGCAGTATTTT. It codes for CASSAREPMDTQYF.

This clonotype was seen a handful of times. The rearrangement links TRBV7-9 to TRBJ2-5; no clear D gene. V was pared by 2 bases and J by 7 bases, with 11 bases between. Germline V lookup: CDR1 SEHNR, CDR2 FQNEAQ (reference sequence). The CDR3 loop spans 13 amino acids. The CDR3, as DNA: TGTGCCAGCAGCTTAAGCGTAACTGGGACCCAGTACTTC. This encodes CASSLSVTGTQYF.

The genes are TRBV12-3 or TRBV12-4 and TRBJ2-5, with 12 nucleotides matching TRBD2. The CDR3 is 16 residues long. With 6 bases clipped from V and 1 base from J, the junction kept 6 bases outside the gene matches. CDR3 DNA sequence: TGTGCCAGCAGCCCGACTAGCGGGGGAGTCCAAGAGACCCAGTACTTC. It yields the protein CASSPTSGGVQETQYF.

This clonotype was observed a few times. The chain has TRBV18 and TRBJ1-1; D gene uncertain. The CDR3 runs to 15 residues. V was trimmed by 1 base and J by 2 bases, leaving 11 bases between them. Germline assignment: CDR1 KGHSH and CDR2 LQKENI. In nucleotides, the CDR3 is TGTGCCAGCTCACCACGGGTGGCTTTAAACACTGAAGCTTTCTTT. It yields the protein CASSPRVALNTEAFF.

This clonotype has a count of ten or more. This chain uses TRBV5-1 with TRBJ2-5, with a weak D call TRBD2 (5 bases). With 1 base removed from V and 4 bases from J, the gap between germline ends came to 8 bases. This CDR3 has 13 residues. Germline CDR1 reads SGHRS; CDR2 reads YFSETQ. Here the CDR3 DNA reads TGCGCCAGCAGCTTGATGGGAGTAGAGACCCAGTACTTC. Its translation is CASSLMGVETQYF.

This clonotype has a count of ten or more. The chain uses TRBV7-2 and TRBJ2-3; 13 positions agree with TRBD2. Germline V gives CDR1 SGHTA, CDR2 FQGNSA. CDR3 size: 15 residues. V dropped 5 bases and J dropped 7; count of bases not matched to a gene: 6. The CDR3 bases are TGTGCCAGCAGCGTCACTAGCGGGGGGGCTCATACGCAGTATTTT. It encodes CASSVTSGGAHTQYF.

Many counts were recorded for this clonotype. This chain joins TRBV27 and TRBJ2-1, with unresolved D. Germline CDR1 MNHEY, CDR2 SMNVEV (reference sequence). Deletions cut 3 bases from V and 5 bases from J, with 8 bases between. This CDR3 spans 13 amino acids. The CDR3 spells CASSFRPNNEQFF. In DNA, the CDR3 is TGTGCCAGCAGTTTCAGGCCTAACAATGAGCAGTTCTTC.

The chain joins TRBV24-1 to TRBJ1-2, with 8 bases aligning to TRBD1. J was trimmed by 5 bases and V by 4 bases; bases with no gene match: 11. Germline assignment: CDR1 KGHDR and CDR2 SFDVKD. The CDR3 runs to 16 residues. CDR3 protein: CATSDPRGQDFYGYTF. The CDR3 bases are TGTGCCACCAGTGACCCCCGGGGACAGGACTTTTATGGCTACACCTTC.

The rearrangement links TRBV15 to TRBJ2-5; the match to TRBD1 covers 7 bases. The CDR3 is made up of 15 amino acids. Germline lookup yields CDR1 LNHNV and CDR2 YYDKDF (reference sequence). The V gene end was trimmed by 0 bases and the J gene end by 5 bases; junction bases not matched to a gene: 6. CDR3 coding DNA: TGTGCCACCAGCAGAGATCGAGGGGGCGACGAGACCCAGTACTTC. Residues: CATSRDRGGDETQYF.

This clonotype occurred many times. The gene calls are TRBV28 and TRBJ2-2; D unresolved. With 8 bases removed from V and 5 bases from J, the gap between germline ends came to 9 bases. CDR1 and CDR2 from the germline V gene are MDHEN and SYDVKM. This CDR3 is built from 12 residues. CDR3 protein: CASRARTGELFF. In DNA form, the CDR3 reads TGTGCCAGCCGAGCGAGGACCGGGGAGCTGTTTTTT.

The CDR3 is CASSLYSGENTEAFF. CDR3 nucleotide sequence: TGTGCCAGCAGCTTATATTCAGGGGAGAACACTGAAGCTTTCTTT. V gene TRBV7-8 combines with J gene TRBJ1-1, with a tentative D call TRBD1 (6 bases). The CDR3 consists of 15 residues. Trimming removed 2 bases at V and 1 base at J, with 11 bases between. The germline V gene encodes CDR1 SGHVS and CDR2 FQNEAQ.

The CDR3 sequence is CSVSTSGNEQFF. The CDR3 nucleotides read TGCAGCGTTTCGACTAGCGGCAATGAGCAGTTCTTC. This sequence joins TRBV29-1 and TRBJ2-1; 9 bases line up with TRBD2. The CDR3 spans 12 residues. Germline V CDR1 and CDR2: SQVTM, ANQGSEA. After removal of 5 bases from V and 6 bases from J, the junction contained 2 bases not matched to a gene.

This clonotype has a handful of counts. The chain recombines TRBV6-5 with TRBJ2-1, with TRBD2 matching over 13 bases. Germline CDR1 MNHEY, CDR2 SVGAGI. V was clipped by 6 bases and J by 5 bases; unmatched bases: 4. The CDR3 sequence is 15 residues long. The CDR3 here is CASSRGLAGHNEQFF. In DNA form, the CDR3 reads TGTGCCAGCAGCAGGGGACTAGCGGGACACAATGAGCAGTTCTTC.

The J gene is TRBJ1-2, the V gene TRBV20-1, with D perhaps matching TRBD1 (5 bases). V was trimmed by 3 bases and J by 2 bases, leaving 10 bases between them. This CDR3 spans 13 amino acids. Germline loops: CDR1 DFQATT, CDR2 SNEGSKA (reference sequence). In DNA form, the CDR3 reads TGCAGTGCTAGCCTAGGGACCAACTATGGCTACACCTTC. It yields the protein CSASLGTNYGYTF.

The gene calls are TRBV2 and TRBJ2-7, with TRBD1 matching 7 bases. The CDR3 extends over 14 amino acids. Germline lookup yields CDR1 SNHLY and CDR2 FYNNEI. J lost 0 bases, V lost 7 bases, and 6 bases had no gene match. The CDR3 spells CASTLRGSSYEQYF. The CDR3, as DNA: TGTGCCAGCACCCTCAGGGGGAGCTCCTACGAGCAGTACTTC.

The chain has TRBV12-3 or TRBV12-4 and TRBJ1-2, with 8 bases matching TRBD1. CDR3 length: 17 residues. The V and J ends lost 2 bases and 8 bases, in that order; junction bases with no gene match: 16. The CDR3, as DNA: TGTGCCAGCAGTTTAAAGGCCTCCCGGACAGGGAATCGAGGCTACACCTTC. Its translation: CASSLKASRTGNRGYTF.

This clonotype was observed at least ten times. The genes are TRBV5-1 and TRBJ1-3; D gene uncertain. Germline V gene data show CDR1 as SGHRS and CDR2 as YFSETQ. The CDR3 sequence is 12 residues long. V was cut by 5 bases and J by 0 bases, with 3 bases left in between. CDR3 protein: CASRDSGNTIYF. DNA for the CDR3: TGCGCCAGCAGGGACTCTGGAAACACCATATATTTT.

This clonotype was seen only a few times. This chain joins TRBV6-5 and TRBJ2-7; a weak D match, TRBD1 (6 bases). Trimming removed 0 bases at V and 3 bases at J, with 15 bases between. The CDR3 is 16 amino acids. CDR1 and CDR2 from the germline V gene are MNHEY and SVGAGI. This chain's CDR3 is CASSYSARTARYEQYF. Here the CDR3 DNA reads TGTGCCAGCAGTTACTCGGCAAGGACAGCCCGCTACGAGCAGTACTTC.

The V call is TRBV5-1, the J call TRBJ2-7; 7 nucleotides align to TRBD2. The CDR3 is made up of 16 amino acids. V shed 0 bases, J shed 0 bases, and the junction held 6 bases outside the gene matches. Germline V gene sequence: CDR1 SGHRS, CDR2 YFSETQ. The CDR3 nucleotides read TGCGCCAGCAGCTTGGGGGCAGCGGGAAGCTCCTACGAGCAGTACTTC. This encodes CASSLGAAGSSYEQYF.